The 18 T cell receptor beta chains below all came from one sample that was sequenced in a study of OX40 agonist ivuxolimab in advanced cancers. Measured with immunoSEQ multiplex PCR; TCRdb has only the in-frame clones, and not every one. The sample lists 74,000 or so clones, approximately 95% occurring once. The sample in question was CD4+ or CD8+ T cells sorted from blood, obtained in a trial of the OX40 agonist ivuxolimab. Receptors originate from an adult with an advanced solid tumor such as melanoma, head and neck, liver or kidney cancer.

The chain carries TRBV28 and TRBJ1-2; 8 nucleotides align to TRBD1. Germline V CDR1 and CDR2: MDHEN, SYDVKM. The CDR3 is made up of 12 amino acids. Unmatched junction bases numbered 1, after V lost 6 bases and J lost 4 bases. For the CDR3, the DNA is TGTGCCAGCAGGGGGACAGGCTATGGCTACACCTTC. It codes for CASRGTGYGYTF.

The chain links TRBV25-1 to TRBJ2-7, with 10 bases lining up with TRBD1. J was trimmed by 3 bases and V by 9 bases; bases with no gene match: 5. The CDR3 runs to 13 residues. Germline CDR1 is MGHDK and CDR2 is SYGVNS. The CDR3 DNA reads as TGTGCCAGTCGACAGGGGGCCCGCTACGAGCAGTACTTC. This translates into CASRQGARYEQYF.

This clone showed up just once. This rearrangement joins TRBV28 to TRBJ2-1; D is perhaps TRBD1 or TRBD2 (6 bases each). The germline V gene has CDR1 MDHEN and CDR2 SYDVKM. This CDR3 contains 13 residues. CDR3 DNA: TGTGCAGCGTTGGGGGGCCCCTACAATGAGCAGTTCTTC. Protein sequence: CAALGGPYNEQFF.

The CDR3 reads CASGGQSNVEAFF. The CDR3 DNA reads TGTGCCTCTGGGGGACAGTCCAATGTTGAAGCTTTCTTT. This sequence joins TRBV30 and TRBJ1-1, with TRBD1 matching over 7 bases. The CDR3 consists of 13 residues. Germline CDR1 GTSNPN, CDR2 SVGIG (reference sequence). Trimming cost V 7 bases and J 7 bases; bases outside gene matches: 12.

The chain recombines TRBV27 with TRBJ2-2; D is possibly TRBD1 (5 bases). CDR1 and CDR2 (germline): MNHEY, SMNVEV (reference sequence). The V gene lost 9 bases and the J gene lost 4 bases, with 9 bases spanning the gap. The CDR3 has 12 residues. The CDR3 loop is CASFQGTGELFF. In nucleotides, the CDR3 is TGTGCCAGTTTTCAGGGCACCGGGGAGCTGTTTTTT.

The chain has TRBV6-6 and TRBJ2-7; D call uncertain. From germline, CDR1 is MNHNY and CDR2 SVGAGI (reference sequence). The V and J ends lost 2 bases and 2 bases respectively, with 13 bases between them. This CDR3 region has 15 residues. CDR3 nucleotide sequence: TGTGCCAGCAGTTACGGTGGGGTCACCACCTACGAGCAGTACTTC. Translating gives CASSYGGVTTYEQYF.

This clone was seen more than once but under ten times. In the same sample, other DNA sequences code for this CDR3. The V call is TRBV28, the J call TRBJ2-7; no definite D call. Looked up from germline, CDR1 is MDHEN and CDR2 is SYDVKM. V was trimmed by 5 bases and J by 3 bases, leaving 8 bases between them. The CDR3 spans 12 residues. The CDR3 DNA sequence: TGTGCCAGCAGTCTCCTGGGCTACGAGCAGTACTTC. It encodes CASSLLGYEQYF. Full variable domain (remainder filled in from reference TRBV28 and TRBJ2-7): DVKVTQSSRYLVKRTGEKVFLECVQDMDHENMFWYRQDPGLGLRLIYFSYDVKMKEKGDIPEGYSVSREKKERFSLILESASTNQTSMYLCASSLLGYEQYFGPGTRLTVT.

The chain carries TRBV10-3 and TRBJ2-5; D might be TRBD1 (6 bases). The CDR3 has 15 amino acids. Germline V lookup: CDR1 ENHRY, CDR2 SYGVKD. The V end lost 6 bases, the J end lost 1 base, and 15 bases lay between the germline ends. The CDR3 DNA sequence: TGTGCCATCAGCTATGGACAGACTCCCCAAGAGACCCAGTACTTC. It encodes CAISYGQTPQETQYF.

V usage is TRBV5-1 and J usage is TRBJ2-3, with a weak D call TRBD1 (6 bases). The CDR3 runs to 13 residues. Per germline, CDR1 SGHRS and CDR2 YFSETQ. V lost 1 base and J 6 bases, leaving 9 bases between the germline ends. CDR3: CASSLWGRDTQYF. As DNA, the CDR3 is TGCGCCAGCAGCTTGTGGGGGCGGGATACGCAGTATTTT.

V usage is TRBV27 and J usage is TRBJ1-4, with D unclear. The V end was cut by 1 base, the J end by 2 bases, with 5 bases between. This CDR3 region has 14 residues. Germline V lookup: CDR1 MNHEY, CDR2 SMNVEV (reference sequence). The DNA of the CDR3 is TGTGCCAGCAGTTTATACGGTACTAATGAAAAACTGTTTTTT. This encodes CASSLYGTNEKLFF.

This chain links TRBV9 with TRBJ2-5; D may be TRBD2 (6 bases). Deletions cut 0 bases from V and 2 bases from J, with 14 bases between. There are 16 residues in the CDR3. The germline CDR1 and CDR2 sequences are SGDLS and YYNGEE. As DNA, the CDR3 is TGTGCCAGCAGCGTAGCTGCGGGGTTAAGTCAAGAGACCCAGTACTTC. This sequence encodes CASSVAAGLSQETQYF.

This chain uses TRBV11-2 with TRBJ2-7; D perhaps matches TRBD2 (6 bases). CDR1 and CDR2 (germline): SGHAT, FQNNGV. This CDR3 has 13 amino acids. Deletions cut 5 bases from V and 6 bases from J, with 14 bases between. CDR3 sequence: CASSRDFLGEQYF. Here the CDR3 DNA reads TGTGCCAGCAGCCGGGACTTCTTGGGCGAGCAGTACTTC. Complete variable domain (other parts from reference TRBV11-2 and TRBJ2-7): EAGVAQSPRYKIIEKRQSVAFWCNPISGHATLYWYQQILGQGPKLLIQFQNNGVVDDSQLPKDRFSAERLKGVDSTLKIQPAKLEDSAVYLCASSRDFLGEQYFGPGTRLTVT.

The chain has TRBV7-2 and TRBJ2-1, with 7 bases that match TRBD1. Germline CDR1 and CDR2: SGHTA and FQGNSA. V trimming: 5 bases; J trimming: 4 bases; junction bases outside the gene matches: 11. The CDR3 sequence is 16 residues long. CDR3 nucleotides: TGTGCCAGCAGCGTGCGACAGGGTTCCCCTTACAATGAGCAGTTCTTC. The encoded protein is CASSVRQGSPYNEQFF. Combining the CDR3 with reference TRBV7-2 and TRBJ2-1 gives the whole variable domain GAGVSQSPSNKVTEKGKDVELRCDPISGHTALYWYRQSLGQGLEFLIYFQGNSAPDKSGLPSDRFSAERTGGSVSTLTIQRTQQEDSAVYLCASSVRQGSPYNEQFFGPGTRLTVL.

In its sample, this clone was seen once. The gene calls are TRBV25-1 and TRBJ1-2; D possibly corresponds to TRBD1 (5 bases). In germline, CDR1 is MGHDK, CDR2 SYGVNS. This CDR3 is 15 amino acids long. V lost 1 base and J lost 1, with 10 bases in between. The CDR3 DNA reads as TGTGCCAGCAGTGAATTAGGGGCGGGTAACTATGGCTACACCTTC. Residues: CASSELGAGNYGYTF.

Remarks on this clone: Other DNA sequences within the sample encode an identical CDR3. The chain couples TRBV18 to TRBJ2-3, with D unclear. The CDR3 has 11 residues. Trimming cost V 2 bases and J 4 bases, with 1 base left between them. In germline, CDR1 is KGHSH, CDR2 LQKENI. CDR3 sequence (DNA): TGTGCCAGCTCACCAGCAGATACGCAGTATTTT. It translates to CASSPADTQYF.

This clone was seen only once. The chain is built from TRBV11-2 and TRBJ2-1; 12 bases map to TRBD2. The V segment lost 1 base and the J segment 9 bases; nucleotides outside the gene matches: 4. Germline lookup yields CDR1 SGHAT and CDR2 FQNNGV. CDR3 size: 15 residues. This CDR3 reads CASSLGLAGVVEQFF. The CDR3, as DNA: TGTGCCAGCAGCTTAGGACTAGCGGGAGTGGTTGAGCAGTTCTTC.

V gene TRBV6-1 combines with J gene TRBJ2-2; D is ambiguous. This CDR3 has 15 amino acids. Looked up from germline, CDR1 is MNHNS and CDR2 is SASEGT. The V and J ends lost 2 bases and 4 bases respectively, with 11 bases between them. In DNA, the CDR3 is TGTGCCAGCAGTGAATCTCGGAGCTTCACCGGGGAGCTGTTTTTT. Its translation is CASSESRSFTGELFF.

V and J are TRBV27 and TRBJ2-7, with TRBD1 matching 7 bases. The CDR3 is 15 residues long. From germline, CDR1 is MNHEY and CDR2 SMNVEV (reference sequence). The V gene end was trimmed by 0 bases and the J gene end by 6 bases; junction bases not matched to a gene: 8. Here the CDR3 DNA reads TGTGCCAGCAGTTTATCAAGACAGGGCCGAACCGAGCAGTACTTC. It encodes CASSLSRQGRTEQYF.